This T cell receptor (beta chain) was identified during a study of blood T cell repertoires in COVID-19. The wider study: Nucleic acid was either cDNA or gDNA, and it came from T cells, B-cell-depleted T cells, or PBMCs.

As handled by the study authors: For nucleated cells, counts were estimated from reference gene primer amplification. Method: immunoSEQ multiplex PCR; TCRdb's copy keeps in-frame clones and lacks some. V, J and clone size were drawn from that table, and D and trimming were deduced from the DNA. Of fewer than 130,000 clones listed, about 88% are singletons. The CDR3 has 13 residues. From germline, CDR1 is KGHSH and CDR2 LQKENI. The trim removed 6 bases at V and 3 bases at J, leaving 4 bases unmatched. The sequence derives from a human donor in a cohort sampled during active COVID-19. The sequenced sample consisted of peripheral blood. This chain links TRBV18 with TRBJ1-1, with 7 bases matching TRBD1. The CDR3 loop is CASSATGDTEAFF. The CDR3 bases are TGTGCCAGCTCGGCTACAGGGGACACTGAAGCTTTCTTT.